Shown below are 14 T cell receptor beta chains from a single sample sequenced in a study of blood T cell repertoires in COVID-19. TCRdb's table, derived via immunoSEQ multiplex PCR, lists solely in-frame clones and lacks some. The sample records 150,000 to 200,000 clones, around 81% being singletons. Sequenced material: peripheral blood. The receptors originated from a human donor with acute or convalescent COVID-19. The donor label of this sample is uncertain.

This clone was observed a few times. The chain is built from TRBV19 and TRBJ1-4; D is uncertain. The CDR3 covers 15 residues. Trimming stripped 7 bases from V and 0 bases from J, with 12 bases between. Looked up from germline, CDR1 is LNHDA and CDR2 is SQIVND (reference sequence). This CDR3 is CASTLTFATNEKLFF. DNA of the CDR3: TGTGCCAGTACCCTGACATTTGCAACTAATGAAAAACTGTTTTTT.

V usage is TRBV30 and J usage is TRBJ2-2; 16 nucleotides match TRBD2. V shed 8 bases, J shed 0 bases, and the junction held 6 bases outside the gene matches. Germline V gene sequence: CDR1 GTSNPN, CDR2 SVGIG (reference sequence). This CDR3 is built from 17 residues. As DNA, the CDR3 is TGTGCCCGGGCGGGGACTAGCGGGAGGGCGAACACCGGGGAGCTGTTTTTT. It codes for CARAGTSGRANTGELFF. The variable domain in full, completed from reference TRBV30 and TRBJ2-2, reads SQTIHQWPATLVQPVGSPLSLECTVEGTSNPNLYWYRQAAGRGLQLLFYSVGIGQISSEVPQNLSASRPQDRQFILSSKKLLLSDSGFYLCARAGTSGRANTGELFFGEGSRLTVL.

The chain is built from TRBV30 and TRBJ2-7; 14 bases map to TRBD2. V trimming: 3 bases; J trimming: 4 bases; junction bases outside the gene matches: 5. The CDR3 is 15 amino acids. The germline V gene encodes CDR1 GTSNPN and CDR2 SVGIG (reference sequence). CDR3 nucleotide sequence: TGTGCCTGGAGCGCAAGACTAGCGGGGGGGTACGAGCAGTACTTC. Translating gives CAWSARLAGGYEQYF.

The V call is TRBV9, the J call TRBJ1-4; 7 bases are a match to TRBD1. V trimming: 3 bases; J trimming: 0 bases; junction bases outside the gene matches: 2. This CDR3 spans 15 amino acids. Germline V gene sequence: CDR1 SGDLS, CDR2 YYNGEE. The CDR3 loop reads CASSATGATNEKLFF. For the CDR3, the DNA is TGTGCCAGCAGCGCCACAGGGGCAACTAATGAAAAACTGTTTTTT.

DNA of the CDR3: TGCGCCAGCAGTGACCCCGGACTAGCGGGGGGCACAGATACGCAGTATTTT. As protein: CASSDPGLAGGTDTQYF. The chain carries TRBV10-1 and TRBJ2-3; 13 bases line up with TRBD2. The junction had 4 bases not matched to a gene; V was cut back by 3 bases and J by 1 base. This CDR3 is 17 amino acids long. The germline V gene encodes CDR1 WNHNN and CDR2 SYGVQD (reference sequence).

The chain has TRBV7-9 and TRBJ2-7; 8 positions match TRBD2. The CDR3 runs to 14 residues. V lost 7 bases and J lost 1; bases outside the gene matches: 6. Germline lookup yields CDR1 SEHNR and CDR2 FQNEAQ (reference sequence). The CDR3 sequence: CASTSSGISYEQYF. CDR3 nucleotides: TGTGCCAGCACCAGTAGCGGGATTTCCTACGAGCAGTACTTC.

The chain links TRBV2 to TRBJ2-3, with D tentatively TRBD1 (6 bases). Germline V CDR1 and CDR2: SNHLY, FYNNEI. V dropped 6 bases and J dropped 0 bases, with 13 bases sitting between them. The CDR3 totals 15 residues. DNA of the CDR3: TGTGCCAGCAGAGTAGGGGGATCTAGCACAGATACGCAGTATTTT. It encodes CASRVGGSSTDTQYF.

This rearrangement joins TRBV6-5 to TRBJ1-4; 10 bases map to TRBD1. Per the germline V gene, CDR1 is MNHEY and CDR2 is SVGAGI. CDR3 size: 15 residues. V trimming: 5 bases; J trimming: 3 bases; junction bases outside the gene matches: 3. CDR3 in DNA: TGTGCCAGCAGTCGGGACAGGGGACCTAATGAAAAACTGTTTTTT. Protein product: CASSRDRGPNEKLFF.

The chain combines TRBV15 with TRBJ1-4; D gene uncertain. Trimming left V 4 bases short and J 5 bases short, with 11 bases between. Germline V gene data show CDR1 as LNHNV and CDR2 as YYDKDF (reference sequence). The CDR3 is made up of 14 amino acids. The CDR3 region is CATSMTGANEKLFF. In DNA, the CDR3 is TGTGCCACCAGCATGACCGGAGCAAATGAAAAACTGTTTTTT.

The table lists this clone with a count of one. This sequence joins TRBV5-1 and TRBJ1-1, with D maybe TRBD1 (5 bases). The CDR3 contains 16 residues. CDR1 is SGHRS, CDR2 YFSETQ, per germline. Trimming shortened V by 4 bases and J by 0 bases, and 16 bases separated the two germline ends. CDR3 bases: TGCGCCAGCAGCCAGCAAGGGGCAGGGTTGAACACTGAAGCTTTCTTT. It specifies CASSQQGAGLNTEAFF. Complete variable domain (other parts from reference TRBV5-1 and TRBJ1-1): KAGVTQTPRYLIKTRGQQVTLSCSPISGHRSVSWYQQTPGQGLQFLFEYFSETQRNKGNFPGRFSGRQFSNSRSEMNVSTLELGDSALYLCASSQQGAGLNTEAFFGQGTRLTVV.

This clone was found once. The V gene is TRBV6-2 or TRBV6-3, the J gene TRBJ1-1; D possibly corresponds to TRBD1 (5 bases). The CDR3 length is 14 residues. Trimming cost V 2 bases and J 5 bases, with 12 bases left between them. Germline CDR1 MNHEY, CDR2 SVGEGT. Here the CDR3 reads CASSYGGDGTEAFF. In DNA, the CDR3 is TGTGCCAGCAGTTACGGAGGGGATGGGACTGAAGCTTTCTTT.

V usage is TRBV29-1 and J usage is TRBJ2-2; tentative D call: TRBD2 (6 bases). The ends were cut back, 7 bases at V and 3 bases at J, with 9 bases in the middle. The CDR3 length is 12 residues. Germline V lookup: CDR1 SQVTM, CDR2 ANQGSEA. The CDR3 DNA follows: TGCAGCGGGGGGAGGCACACCGGGGAGCTGTTTTTT. Its protein is CSGGRHTGELFF.

The V call is TRBV5-1, the J call TRBJ2-7; TRBD2 agrees at 7 bases. CDR1 and CDR2 from the germline V gene are SGHRS and YFSETQ. This CDR3 is 17 amino acids long. Losses at the gene ends were 4 bases for V and 5 bases for J; bases not matched to a gene: 18. The CDR3 DNA reads TGCGCCAGCAGCACCTCGGGGCGGGAGCCCCCGCAGAACGAGCAGTACTTC. This codes for CASSTSGREPPQNEQYF.

The chain links TRBV12-3 or TRBV12-4 to TRBJ2-7; perhaps TRBD2 as D (7 bases). Between the trimmed V and J ends, which lost 6 bases and 2 bases, there was a span of 11 bases. CDR3 length equals 13 residues. Here the CDR3 DNA reads TGTGCCAGCAGGAAGGGGGGGGCCTACGAGCAGTACTTC. This gives the protein CASRKGGAYEQYF.